This T cell receptor (beta chain) derives from a study of blood T cell repertoires in COVID-19 (dated by TCRdb to the early 2020s). About the investigation overall: Collaborator samples came from the United States, Italy and Spain and covered acute and convalescent phases of COVID-19. The prospective study material was composed of cDNA or gDNA derived from T cells, B-cell-depleted T cells, or PBMCs. The dataset comprised deeply sampled blood TCRbeta repertoires from subjects exposed to, actively infected with, or recovered from COVID-19. The repertoires were released in a freely available public database intended as a resource for research on the immune response to SARS-CoV-2. The samples were drawn from two sources: the first 160 participants of the ongoing ImmuneRACE study, and 950 to 1,500 subjects contributed by 6 global collaborators. Sample metadata almost always included a de-identified subject ID, COVID-19 status, age in years and sex. Where available, HLA class I and class II types were obtained from metadata supplied by the sample provider rather than from assay-based typing.

TCRbeta CDR3 regions were amplified from genomic DNA using the immunoSEQ Assay, a bias-controlled multiplex PCR. Processing in the source paper ran as follows. Within the assay, amplification of reference gene primers was used to estimate how many nucleated cells each sample contained. To quantify the absolute abundance of each unique TCRbeta CDR3 rearrangement, sequence reads were collapsed and filtered. For each sample, productive Simpson clonality was calculated by taking the square root of Simpson's diversity index across productive rearrangements. In its TCRdb copy, this immuneACCESS table keeps in-frame sequences only and misses some clones. Where compared with another copy, unresolved V genes explain less than half of these, and the others have no known cause. The DNA gave D and trimming, while V, J and clone size come from that table. The sample records under 200,000 clones, under 95% of which are singletons. The ten largest clones capture 2% to 3% of the sample.

On this clone: What antigen it recognizes has not been identified. Base qualities are not at hand, and no much larger clone is one base apart.

Whole blood was collected in K2EDTA tubes by collaborating institutions according to the institutions' own protocols. For TCRbeta analysis, collaborator samples were shipped as frozen whole blood, as isolated PBMCs, or as DNA extracted from either sample type. Germline trimming: 8 bases from V, 2 bases from J; junction bases outside gene matches: 5. As encoded in the germline V gene, CDR1 is SGDLS while CDR2 is YYNGEE. There are 13 amino acids in the CDR3, from cysteine to phenylalanine inclusive. The CDR3 DNA has 39 bases and is translated from base 1. Broader findings and caveats from the paper: How much clinical and demographic metadata was included differed by source and by participant, and the metadata was provided uncurated.

The receptor chain draws on TRBV9 and TRBJ1-1, with 8 middle bases fitting TRBD1. The TCR sequence derives from a man between 18 and 29 years old with acute or convalescent COVID-19. Sequences were obtained from peripheral blood. DNA sequence: TGTGCCAGTGACGACAGGGGAAACACTGAAGCTTTCTTT. Translated, it gives CASDDRGNTEAFF. This CDR3, with the reference TRBV9 and TRBJ1-1 proteins standing in past its ends, gives the full variable domain DSGVTQTPKHLITATGQRVTLRCSPRSGDLSVYWYQQSLDQGLQFLIQYYNGEERAKGNILERFSAQQFPDLHSELNLSSLELGDSALYFCASDDRGNTEAFFGQGTRLTVV.